The present T cell receptor (beta chain) was sequenced within a study of OX40 agonist ivuxolimab in advanced cancers. Across the study: In this cohort, patients received ivuxolimab, an agonistic anti-OX40 (CD134) antibody. Study-wide results and limits: At doses 0.1 to 3.0 mg/kg, CD4+ and CD8+ clones expanded. Specificity for antigen went undetermined in the expanded peripheral T cells.

V shed 5 bases and J 0 bases; nucleotides not matched to a gene: 7. The germline CDR1 and CDR2 sequences are SGHTA and FQGNSA. The CDR3 has 15 amino acids. The sample holds one count of this clone. The antigen remains unidentified. Libraries were prepared by immunoSEQ multiplex PCR; TCRdb keeps only in-frame clonotypes and omits some of them. The repertoire has about 70,000 clones, 78% of them found once; the top ten carry roughly 5.4%. The sequence derives from an adult with an advanced solid tumor such as melanoma, head and neck, liver or kidney cancer. This specimen was CD4+ or CD8+ T cells sorted from blood, taken in a trial of the OX40 agonist ivuxolimab. The chain combines TRBV7-2 with TRBJ2-7, with 7 bases that match TRBD1. CDR3: CASSTGAPSSYEQYF. In DNA, the CDR3 is TGTGCCAGCAGCACAGGGGCCCCGAGCTCCTACGAGCAGTACTTC.